This is a list of T cell receptor beta chains from one sample in a study of blood T cell repertoires in COVID-19. TCRdb's copy holds only in-frame clones and misses some; the assay was immunoSEQ multiplex PCR. This repertoire shows 150,000 to 200,000 clones, 80% to 90% found once; its top ten account for 1.5% to 2%. Sequencing input: peripheral blood. Every receptor here comes from a man aged 18 to 29 who had recovered from COVID-19. Each CDR3 is given with its conserved first and last residue.

j_call: TRBJ1-1
v_call: TRBV7-9
cdr3_aa: CASSLGTGGPEPEAFF

j_call: TRBJ2-7
v_call: TRBV28
cdr3_aa: CASSLISGGKPYEQYF

j_call: TRBJ2-7
v_call: TRBV6-5
cdr3_aa: CASSYEATASYEQYF

j_call: TRBJ1-2
v_call: TRBV5-8
cdr3_aa: CASSLDDDRGYGYTF

j_call: TRBJ2-7
v_call: TRBV27
cdr3_aa: CASSPMGLLSYEQYF

j_call: TRBJ1-4
v_call: TRBV7-9
cdr3_aa: CASSLNQGREKLFF

j_call: TRBJ2-4
v_call: TRBV3-1/TRBV3-2
cdr3_aa: CASSRSGERNIQYF

j_call: TRBJ2-1
v_call: TRBV27
cdr3_aa: CASSRGGLAGYNEQFF

j_call: TRBJ1-4
v_call: TRBV6-2/TRBV6-3
cdr3_aa: CASSLTGGREKLFF

j_call: TRBJ1-3
v_call: TRBV9
cdr3_aa: CASSDVGAENTIYF